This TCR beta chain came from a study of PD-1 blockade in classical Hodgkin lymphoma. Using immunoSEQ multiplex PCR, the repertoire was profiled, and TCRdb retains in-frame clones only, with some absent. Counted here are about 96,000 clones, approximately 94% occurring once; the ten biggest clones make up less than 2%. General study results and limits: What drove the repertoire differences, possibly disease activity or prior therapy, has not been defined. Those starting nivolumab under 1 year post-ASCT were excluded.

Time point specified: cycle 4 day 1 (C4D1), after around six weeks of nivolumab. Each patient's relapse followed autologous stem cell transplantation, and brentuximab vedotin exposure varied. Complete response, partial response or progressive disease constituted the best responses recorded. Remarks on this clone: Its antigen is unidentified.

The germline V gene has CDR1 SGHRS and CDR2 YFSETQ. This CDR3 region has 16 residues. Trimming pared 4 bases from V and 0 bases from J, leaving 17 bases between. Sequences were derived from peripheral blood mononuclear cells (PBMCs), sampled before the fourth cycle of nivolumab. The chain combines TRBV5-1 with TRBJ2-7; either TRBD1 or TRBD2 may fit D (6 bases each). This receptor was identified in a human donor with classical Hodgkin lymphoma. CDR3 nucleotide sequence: TGCGCCAGCAGCCAGGAGGGGGTTATGAGCTCCTACGAGCAGTACTTC. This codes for CASSQEGVMSSYEQYF.